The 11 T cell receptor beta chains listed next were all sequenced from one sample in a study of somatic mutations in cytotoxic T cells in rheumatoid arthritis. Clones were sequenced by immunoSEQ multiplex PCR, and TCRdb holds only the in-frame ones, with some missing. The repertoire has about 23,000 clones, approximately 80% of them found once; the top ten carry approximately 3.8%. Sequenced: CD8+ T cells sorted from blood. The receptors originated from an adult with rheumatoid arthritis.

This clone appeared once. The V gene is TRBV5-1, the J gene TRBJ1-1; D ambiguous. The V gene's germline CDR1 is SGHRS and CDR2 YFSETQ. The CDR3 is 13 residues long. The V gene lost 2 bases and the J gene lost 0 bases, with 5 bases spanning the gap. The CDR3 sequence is CASSFTVNTEAFF. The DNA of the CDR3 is TGCGCCAGCAGCTTTACAGTGAACACTGAAGCTTTCTTT.

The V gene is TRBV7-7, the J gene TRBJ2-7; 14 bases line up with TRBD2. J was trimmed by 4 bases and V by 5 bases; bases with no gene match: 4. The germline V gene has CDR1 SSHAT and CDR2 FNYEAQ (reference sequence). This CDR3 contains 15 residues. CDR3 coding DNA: TGTGCCAGCAGCCCTGGGACTAGCGGGGGTTACGAGCAGTACTTC. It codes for CASSPGTSGGYEQYF.

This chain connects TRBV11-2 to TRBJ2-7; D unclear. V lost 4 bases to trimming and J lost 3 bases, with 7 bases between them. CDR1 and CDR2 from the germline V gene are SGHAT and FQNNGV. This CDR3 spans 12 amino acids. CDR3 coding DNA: TGTGCCAGCAGCTCGGTTCGCTACGAGCAGTACTTC. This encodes CASSSVRYEQYF. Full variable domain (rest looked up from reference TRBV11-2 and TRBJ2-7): EAGVAQSPRYKIIEKRQSVAFWCNPISGHATLYWYQQILGQGPKLLIQFQNNGVVDDSQLPKDRFSAERLKGVDSTLKIQPAKLEDSAVYLCASSSVRYEQYFGPGTRLTVT.

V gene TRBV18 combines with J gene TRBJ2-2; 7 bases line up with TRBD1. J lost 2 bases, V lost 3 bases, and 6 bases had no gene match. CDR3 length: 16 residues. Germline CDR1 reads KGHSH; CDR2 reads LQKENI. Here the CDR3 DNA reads TGTGCCAGCTCACCTCTGGGGACAGTCAACACCGGGGAGCTGTTTTTT. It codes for CASSPLGTVNTGELFF.

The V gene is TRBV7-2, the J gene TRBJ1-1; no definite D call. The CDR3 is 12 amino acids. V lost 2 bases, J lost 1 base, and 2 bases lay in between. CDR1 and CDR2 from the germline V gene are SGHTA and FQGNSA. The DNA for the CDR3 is TGTGCCAGCAGCTTATGGAACACTGAAGCTTTCTTT. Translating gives CASSLWNTEAFF. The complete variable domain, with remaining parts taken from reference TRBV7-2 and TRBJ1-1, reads GAGVSQSPSNKVTEKGKDVELRCDPISGHTALYWYRQSLGQGLEFLIYFQGNSAPDKSGLPSDRFSAERTGGSVSTLTIQRTQQEDSAVYLCASSLWNTEAFFGQGTRLTVV.

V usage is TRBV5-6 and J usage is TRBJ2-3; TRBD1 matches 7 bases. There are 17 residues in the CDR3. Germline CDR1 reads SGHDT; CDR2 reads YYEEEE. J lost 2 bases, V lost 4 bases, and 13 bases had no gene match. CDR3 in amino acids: CASSIGTVSIITDTQYF. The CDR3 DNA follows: TGTGCCAGCAGCATAGGGACAGTGAGTATAATCACAGATACGCAGTATTTT.

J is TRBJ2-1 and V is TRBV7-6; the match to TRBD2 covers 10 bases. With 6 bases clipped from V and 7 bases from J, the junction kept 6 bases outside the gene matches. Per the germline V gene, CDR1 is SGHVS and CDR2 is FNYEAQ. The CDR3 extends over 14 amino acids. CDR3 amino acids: CASRRLAGANEQFF. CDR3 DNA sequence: TGTGCCAGCAGACGGCTAGCGGGGGCAAATGAGCAGTTCTTC.

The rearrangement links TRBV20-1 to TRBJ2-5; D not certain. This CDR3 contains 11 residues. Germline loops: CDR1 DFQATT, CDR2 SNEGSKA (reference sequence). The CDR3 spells CRSAFRETQYF. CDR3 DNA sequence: TGCAGGAGTGCTTTTCGGGAGACCCAGTACTTC.

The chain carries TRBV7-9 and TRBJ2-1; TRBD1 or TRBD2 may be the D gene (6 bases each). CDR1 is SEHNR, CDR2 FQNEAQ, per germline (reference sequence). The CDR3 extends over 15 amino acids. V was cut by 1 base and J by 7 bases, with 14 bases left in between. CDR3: CASSLEGGLGNEQFF. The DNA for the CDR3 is TGTGCCAGCAGCTTAGAGGGGGGCCTGGGGAATGAGCAGTTCTTC.

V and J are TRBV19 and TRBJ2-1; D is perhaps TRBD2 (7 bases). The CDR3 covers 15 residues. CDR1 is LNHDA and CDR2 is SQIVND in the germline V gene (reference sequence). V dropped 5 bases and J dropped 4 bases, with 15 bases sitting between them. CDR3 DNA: TGTGCCAGTAGTGGGGGGGGCCTAGATTACAATGAGCAGTTCTTC. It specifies CASSGGGLDYNEQFF. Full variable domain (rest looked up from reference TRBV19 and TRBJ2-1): DGGITQSPKYLFRKEGQNVTLSCEQNLNHDAMYWYRQDPGQGLRLIYYSQIVNDFQKGDIAEGYSVSREKKESFPLTVTSAQKNPTAFYLCASSGGGLDYNEQFFGPGTRLTVL.

CDR3 nucleotide sequence: TGTGCCAGCAGTTTTTCGGAAGACGGAAATCAGCCCCAGCATTTT. This encodes CASSFSEDGNQPQHF. V is TRBV6-5 and J is TRBJ1-5; no clear D gene. The CDR3 covers 15 residues. Germline V gene lookup returns CDR1 MNHEY and CDR2 SVGAGI. The V end was cut by 4 bases, the J end by 4 bases, with 14 bases between.